Listed below are T cell receptor beta chains from one sample, sequenced in a study of cytomegalovirus exposure and HLA in healthy donors. Profiling relied on immunoSEQ multiplex PCR, and the TCRdb table lists in-frame clones only, not all of them. Here the sample spans over 150,000 clones, over 60% being singletons. Material for sequencing was PBMCs. The source of these receptors is a woman aged 25 to 45 in good health and CMV-seronegative. Each CDR3 is given with its conserved first and last residue. A D gene is named only where the DNA matches it firmly.

V	D	J	CDR3	DNA
TRBV5-5	TRBD2	TRBJ2-5	CASRYGTSGQETQYF	TGTGCCAGCAGATACGGGACTAGCGGCCAAGAGACCCAGTACTTC
TRBV5-4	.	TRBJ2-2	CASSSATGTTGELFF	TGTGCCAGCAGCTCGGCGACTGGCACAACCGGGGAGCTGTTTTTT
TRBV30	.	TRBJ2-7	CAWSMTREQYF	TGTGCCTGGAGTATGACGCGGGAGCAGTACTTC
TRBV6-5	TRBD2	TRBJ2-3	CASTQRGGDTQYF	TGTGCCAGCACCCAGCGGGGGGGCGATACGCAGTATTTT
TRBV28	.	TRBJ2-1	CASSLQTKNEQFF	TGTGCCAGCAGCCTTCAAACTAAGAATGAGCAGTTCTTC
TRBV30	TRBD2	TRBJ2-3	CAWRLAGGARDTQYF	TGTGCCTGGAGGCTAGCGGGGGGGGCCCGAGATACGCAGTATTTT
TRBV5-1	TRBD1	TRBJ1-6	CASSIGTGNNSPLHF	TGCGCCAGCAGCATCGGGACAGGGAATAATTCACCCCTCCACTTT
TRBV28	.	TRBJ1-3	CASSLESVPGNTIYF	TGTGCCAGCAGTTTAGAGTCCGTTCCTGGAAACACCATATATTTT
TRBV28	.	TRBJ2-3	CASNPQGEDTQYF	TGTGCCAGCAACCCTCAGGGTGAAGATACGCAGTATTTT
TRBV11-2	.	TRBJ2-7	CASSLESGDRYEQYF	TGTGCCAGCAGCTTAGAGTCGGGGGATCGCTACGAGCAGTACTTC
TRBV2	.	TRBJ1-1	CASSPEGISNTEAFF	TGTGCCAGCAGTCCAGAGGGTATCTCGAACACTGAAGCTTTCTTT
TRBV7-3	.	TRBJ2-2	CASRGSTGELFF	TGTGCCAGCAGGGGCAGCACCGGGGAGCTGTTTTTT
TRBV15	.	TRBJ2-5	CATSRFTGLNQETQYF	TGTGCCACCAGCAGATTTACCGGACTTAACCAAGAGACCCAGTACTTC
TRBV27	TRBD1	TRBJ1-6	CASSPRQGPRSPLHF	TGTGCCAGCAGCCCCCGACAGGGGCCGCGGTCACCCCTCCACTTT
TRBV11-1	TRBD2	TRBJ2-2	CASSSPAGGGTGELFF	TGTGCCAGCAGCTCCCCAGCGGGGGGAGGTACCGGGGAGCTGTTTTTT
TRBV28	.	TRBJ1-2	CASSLHGDYYGYTF	TGTGCCAGCAGTTTACACGGGGACTACTATGGCTACACCTTC
TRBV28	.	TRBJ2-7	CASSLPGSTEQYF	TGTGCCAGCAGTTTACCCGGTTCAACTGAGCAGTACTTC
TRBV19	TRBD2	TRBJ2-3	CASSIERGGTADTQYF	TGTGCCAGTAGTATAGAGCGGGGGGGCACGGCAGATACGCAGTATTTT